This paragraph covers one T cell receptor (beta chain) sequence. The sample is drawn from a study of T cell repertoires in cytomegalovirus infection. Via MiXCR, TCRdb re-called the reads, giving one row per CDR3 protein. The sample records more than 150,000 distinct CDR3 sequences, roughly a fifth being singletons. The CDR3 consists of 15 residues. Trimming took 1 base from V and 5 from J, leaving 17 bases between them. CDR1 and CDR2 from the germline V gene are DFQATT and SNEGSKA (reference sequence). This chain connects TRBV20-1 to TRBJ1-1; no firm D call. The sequenced material came from PBMCs. The source is a human donor in good health (CMV status not recorded). Some clones in this sample may be carry-over from other donors' samples. The CDR3: CSARVARAGKTEAFF. The CDR3, as DNA: TGCAGTGCTAGAGTCGCGAGGGCCGGGAAAACTGAAGCTTTCTTT.